This TCR beta chain was retrieved from a study of cytomegalovirus exposure and HLA in healthy donors. Whole-study results and caveats: Per a prior analysis, the majority of TCR beta V segments were productive roughly 87% or roughly 30% of the time. Later analysis showed most CMV-associated TCR beta chains appearing HLA-restricted. Donors belonging to an Asian-associated ancestry cluster reportedly showed fewer N-insertions in productive TCRs than the 666-donor mean, according to what a later analysis found. Information on immune exposure was restricted to one variable (CMV serostatus).

Worth noting for this clone: Its cognate antigen is unknown.

The CDR3 is made up of 11 amino acids. V lost 6 bases, J lost 4 bases, and 10 bases lay in between. The germline V gene encodes CDR1 DFQATT and CDR2 SNEGSKA (reference sequence). PCR used 60 Vbeta primers and 13 Jbeta primers. The method was immunoSEQ multiplex PCR; TCRdb's version includes in-frame clones alone and lacks a portion of them. The repertoire holds under 200,000 clones, with about 83% as singletons. The sequencing sample was made of PBMCs. The V and J genes are TRBV20-1 and TRBJ2-7; D gene uncertain. The TCR was taken from a woman in her 30s in good health and CMV-seronegative. The CDR3 loop reads CSAPGAYEQYF. CDR3 DNA sequence: TGCAGTGCCCCAGGTGCGTACGAGCAGTACTTC.